This TCR beta chain derives from a study of T cell responses to AZD1222 COVID-19 vaccine. General study points: The CD4 TCRs associated with vaccination extended across spike and predominated at 160-218 and 743-854. Most donors were white British, females outnumbered males, and clonal diversity was possibly underestimated.

Worth noting for this clone: Its specificity is unknown.

Trimming took off 0 bases at V and 9 bases at J, with 13 bases between the two ends. CDR1 and CDR2 from the germline V gene are SGHDT and YYEEEE. This CDR3 has 13 amino acids. Here immunoSEQ multiplex PCR was the method, and the copy in TCRdb shows in-frame clones only, minus some. The table has 100,000 to 150,000 clones, just under 95% seen once; the top ten hold roughly 1%. The chain employs TRBV5-6 and TRBJ2-7; the D gene is possibly TRBD2 (5 bases). Here the sequenced sample was peripheral blood, taken 28 days after the second AZD1222 dose. The receptor was derived from an adult who received the AZD1222 COVID-19 vaccine. CDR3 coding DNA: TGTGCCAGCAGCTTGGGGCTAGGAGAGGGGCAGTACTTC. The encoded protein is CASSLGLGEGQYF.